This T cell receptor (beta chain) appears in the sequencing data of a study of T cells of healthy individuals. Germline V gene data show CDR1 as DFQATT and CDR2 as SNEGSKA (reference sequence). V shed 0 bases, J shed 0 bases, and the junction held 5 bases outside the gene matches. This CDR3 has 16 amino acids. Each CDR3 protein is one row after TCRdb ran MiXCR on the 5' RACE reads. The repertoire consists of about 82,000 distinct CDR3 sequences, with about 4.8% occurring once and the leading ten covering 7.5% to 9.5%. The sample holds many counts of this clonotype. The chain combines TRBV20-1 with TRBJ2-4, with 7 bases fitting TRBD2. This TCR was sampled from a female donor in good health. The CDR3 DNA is TGCAGTGCTAGAGATCCTAGCGGACTAGCCAAAAACATTCAGTACTTC. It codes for CSARDPSGLAKNIQYF.